This TCR beta chain emerged from a study of shared clonotypes between healthy human individuals. Study observations and caveats: Collection of samples was limited to blood; tissue repertoires likely differ. Donors were few, which limited the genetic and exposure-history diversity represented.

Deep-level settings were used for running the assay. Using about 220 ng DNA, 32,000 or so T cell genomes, the sorted-subset replicate PCRs were run. Method: immunoSEQ multiplex PCR; TCRdb's copy keeps in-frame clones and lacks some. The sample consists of roughly 700,000 clones, approximately 79% of them appearing once. The trim removed 6 bases at V and 2 bases at J, leaving 5 bases unmatched. Germline V gene lookup returns CDR1 MNHEY and CDR2 SMNVEV (reference sequence). This CDR3 spans 14 amino acids. About this clone itself: Its cognate antigen is unknown.

The receptor's source is a woman aged 25 to 39 in good health. Sequencing was carried out using memory CD4+ T cells sorted from blood. Subset noted: CD45RA-negative fraction. The V gene is TRBV27, the J gene TRBJ2-3; 7 bases agree with TRBD2. The CDR3 spells CASRTAGPTDTQYF. The CDR3 DNA sequence: TGTGCCAGCAGAACAGCGGGGCCCACAGATACGCAGTATTTT.